This T cell receptor (beta chain) stems from a study of CD8 T cells in Susac syndrome. Study overall: Sequencing included Susac syndrome patients, over 5 of them with active disease and roughly eight in remission.

With random hexamers, reverse transcription was performed on about 0.45 to 1 ug of RNA. Multiplex immunoSEQ PCR targeted 54 Vbeta and 13 Jbeta TCR beta segments. Each CDR3 protein gets one entry after TCRdb re-called the immunoSEQ multiplex PCR reads with MiXCR. Altogether fewer than 200,000 distinct CDR3 sequences are present, around 90% being singletons, with the ten largest covering 0.087%. Germline assignment: CDR1 SGHNT and CDR2 YYREEE (reference sequence). This CDR3 is built from 15 residues. J gave up 8 bases and V 5 bases, and 10 bases lay outside the gene matches. Diagnostic criteria for definite or probable disease, in their recently defined form, were met by the patients with Susac syndrome. With regard to this clonotype: Its antigen is unknown.

Study results and limitations: Clonal expansion was not seen in any Susac syndrome CD4+ T cell repertoire.

This TCR came from a human donor with Susac syndrome. The chain has TRBV5-4 and TRBJ2-1, with 10 bases fitting TRBD1. Sequencing was performed on CD4+ T cells from PBMCs. CDR3 residues: CASRTTGGGGDEQFF. CDR3 nucleotides: TGTGCCAGCAGGACGACAGGGGGCGGTGGGGATGAGCAGTTCTTC.